This T cell receptor (beta chain) was obtained from a study of T cells in Graves' hyperthyroidism and ophthalmopathy (dated by TCRdb to between 2018 and 2021). Looking at the study overall: Peripheral blood was collected at initial diagnosis, before any treatment. To identify TCR V-J signatures that set the groups apart, the researchers used a discovery cohort of 90 to 100 patients, made up of 43 with Graves' ophthalmopathy and some 58 with stable Graves' hyperthyroidism. Prospective prediction of ophthalmopathy was tested in an independent validation cohort of fewer than 20 hyperthyroidism patients and 17 patients who later progressed to ophthalmopathy. The roughly 94 discovery patients were randomly divided into training and test sets at a 7:3 ratio. Thyroid tissue and blood T-cell repertoires from about 6 Graves' hyperthyroidism patients were also compared in the study. Once sampling was done, hyperthyroidism patients were given methimazole at a starting dose of 30 mg daily, whereas ophthalmopathy patients were given high-dose intravenous methylprednisolone. TCR Vbeta CDR3 sequencing of 120 to 150 peripheral blood samples (over 40 ophthalmopathy, about 80 hyperthyroidism and some 17 progressor patients) is reported in the paper. Overall results and qualifications from the work: Blood samples also contained most of the expanded thyroid clonotypes (frequency above 0.001), which suggests that blood repertoires may reflect thyroid immune responses. In validation, the model predicted progression to ophthalmopathy with around 71% sensitivity and 72% to 75% specificity, a median of about 6.7 months before onset. A 13 V-J signature model separated ophthalmopathy from stable hyperthyroidism, with about 88% sensitivity and 81% to 83% specificity in cross-validation and 80%/75% in testing. No statistical method was used to fix the sample size in advance, and group allocation was not hidden from the investigators.

This clonotype was observed many times. There is no known antigen for this receptor. No base qualities exist here, and no much larger clone lies one base off it. CDR1 and CDR2 are drawn from the germline V gene: MNHNS, SASEGT. Its CDR3 holds 16 amino acids, cysteine through phenylalanine. The entry retains the CDR3 DNA only, 48 bases that are in frame from base 1. Clipping removes 6 bases from V and 5 bases from J, with 9 as the unmatched junction base count. TCR beta CDR3 regions were amplified from RNA transcripts. The first round of RT-PCR for the TCR CDR3 was performed with the HTBI primer set and the Qiagen OneStep RT-PCR kit. Libraries were constructed in a second round of multiplex PCR, after which size selection and purification were carried out. Libraries were sequenced paired-end with 100 bp reads on an Illumina HiSeq2000. The authors processed their data as follows. SOAPnuke was used to process the raw data, with reads discarded if the reads contained adapters or uncalled bases, had a mean Phred below 15, or lacked an exact constant-primer or identifier match. High-quality paired reads were merged with COPE v1.2.5, and unique nucleotide sequences were defined as clonotypes. Clonotypes were aligned to IMGT TRBV, TRBD and TRBJ reference segments using MiTCR v1.1. The analysis was restricted to V-J combinations with a frequency above 0.0001, which together covered roughly 99% of the repertoires. The TCS score was defined as the ratio of F50 (clonal expansion) to E x V (chaos), calculated using BLOSUM62-based TCRdist between CDR3 peptides within each V-J. Welch's t-statistics and random forest reduced some 510 V-J features to roughly 13, which were used in a naive Bayes classifier (R e1071). The raw public data were reprocessed by TCRdb itself: fastp quality trimming at Q25, MiXCR clonotype calling, in-frame beta chains only. Each entry is one CDR3 protein sequence, shown with its most common DNA and genes. TCRdb's processing, not the authors', yielded these V and J calls. In all, the sample holds around 420,000 distinct CDR3 sequences, and 15% to 18% of those were seen once. Approximately 7.5% of the sample rests with the top ten.

Stable Graves' hyperthyroidism was defined as the absence of progression to ophthalmopathy over 18 months of follow-up. Hyperthyroidism patients were newly diagnosed, had a disease duration of under 2 months, and were aged 18 to 65 years. Patients with uncontrolled infections, other autoimmune diseases, pregnancy or lactation were excluded. Diagnoses relied on clinical symptoms, serum thyroxine and TRAb, thyroid ultrasound and orbital computed tomography. Ficoll-Paque density gradient centrifugation was used to isolate PBMCs from 8 to 10 ml of fresh peripheral blood. Total RNA was extracted with Trizol reagent, and quality was checked on an Agilent 2100 Bioanalyzer.

The sequence is built from TRBV6-1 and TRBJ2-1; 11 bases in between match TRBD2. The sequence came from a woman aged 18 to 35 with Graves' hyperthyroidism. The sequenced sample was blood. The CDR3 region has the sequence CASSGPGTSGDNEQFF. At the DNA level, the sequence is TGTGCCAGCAGCGGCCCAGGGACTAGCGGTGACAATGAGCAGTTCTTC.